This T cell receptor (beta chain) came from a study of T-cell memory formation after mild COVID-19. The overall study: Largely donor-specific TCR clusters were found.

TCRdb reprocessed the 5' RACE reads with MiXCR, giving one entry per CDR3 protein. The sample yields approximately 210,000 distinct CDR3 sequences, 15% to 20% seen once. Losses at the gene ends were 7 bases for V and 1 base for J; bases not matched to a gene: 6. Germline V gene data show CDR1 as LNHNV and CDR2 as YYDKDF (reference sequence). The CDR3 sequence is 16 residues long. Study conclusions and caveats: Clones that contracted from day 15 to 85 had balanced CD4/CD8; later expanders were CD4+ biased.

In its sample, this clonotype was seen a few times. Its antigen is undetermined. The TCR sequence derives from an adult woman who had mild COVID-19 (a few samples of this study predate the infection). Cell type and time point are not known. The specimen sequenced was PBMCs or a T cell subset sorted from them (not recorded which). The genes are TRBV15 and TRBJ2-6; TRBD1 matches 8 bases. CDR3: CATTSGGWSGANVLTF. CDR3 DNA: TGTGCCACCACGTCAGGGGGCTGGTCTGGGGCCAACGTCCTGACTTTC.